One sample yielded the 28 T cell receptor beta chains listed below, sequenced in a study of long-term antiretroviral therapy in people with HIV. The authors ran the immunoSEQ assay, v3.0, at survey level. The assay was immunoSEQ multiplex PCR, and TCRdb's table has in-frame clones only and misses some. The sample shows about 48,000 clones, about 86% of them seen only once. This material consisted of unsorted PBMCs, taken 0.8 years after starting antiretroviral therapy. The receptors originated from a woman aged 18 to 35 with HIV.

This chain joins TRBV13 and TRBJ2-7, with 7 bases identical to TRBD1. This CDR3 region has 15 residues. V lost 2 bases, J lost 5 bases, and 9 bases stayed unmatched. The germline V gene encodes CDR1 PRHDT and CDR2 FYEKMQ (reference sequence). CDR3 nucleotides: TGTGCCAGCAGCTTAAGCGGCAGGGGGTGGGACGAGCAGTACTTC. Translating it yields CASSLSGRGWDEQYF.

The V and J genes are TRBV28 and TRBJ1-5; D may be TRBD1 (6 bases). CDR1 and CDR2 from the germline V gene are MDHEN and SYDVKM. The V and J ends lost 6 bases and 3 bases respectively, with 24 bases between them. The CDR3 is 18 amino acids. CDR3 loop: CASSWAPRGGVANQPQHF. As DNA, the CDR3 is TGTGCCAGCAGCTGGGCCCCGAGGGGGGGCGTCGCCAATCAGCCCCAGCATTTT.

This chain's CDR3 is CASSYSTETFYNEQFF. CDR3 coding DNA: TGTGCCAGCAGTTACTCGACGGAAACTTTCTACAATGAGCAGTTCTTC. The chain carries TRBV6-5 and TRBJ2-1; no reliable D call. The ends were cut back, 0 bases at V and 3 bases at J, with 12 bases in the middle. The CDR3 is 16 amino acids. Per the germline V gene, CDR1 is MNHEY and CDR2 is SVGAGI.

The chain employs TRBV6-5 and TRBJ1-3; D is ambiguous. CDR3 length: 15 residues. The V end lost 2 bases, the J end lost 4 bases, and 12 bases lay between the germline ends. Germline lookup yields CDR1 MNHEY and CDR2 SVGAGI. The DNA of the CDR3 is TGTGCCAGCAGTTACGGACGGAGGTGGGGAAACACCATATATTTT. Encoded protein: CASSYGRRWGNTIYF.

This chain connects TRBV9 to TRBJ2-1; D not certain. This CDR3 region has 13 residues. Trimming removed 1 base from V and 3 bases from J, with 5 bases in between. CDR1 is SGDLS and CDR2 is YYNGEE in the germline V gene. Here the CDR3 DNA reads TGTGCCAGCAGCGTATCAGGCTACAATGAGCAGTTCTTC. It codes for CASSVSGYNEQFF.

Only a few counts were recorded for this clone. The chain combines TRBV28 with TRBJ1-5; D gene ambiguous. Germline V gives CDR1 MDHEN, CDR2 SYDVKM. The CDR3 length is 15 residues. Trimming took 2 bases from V and 2 from J, leaving 10 bases between them. CDR3 sequence: CASSLRSKRNQPQHF. The CDR3 DNA reads as TGTGCCAGCAGTTTACGCTCCAAACGCAATCAGCCCCAGCATTTT.

V usage is TRBV28 and J usage is TRBJ1-1; D gene uncertain. V was pared by 5 bases and J by 4 bases, with 14 bases between. Germline CDR1 is MDHEN and CDR2 is SYDVKM. The CDR3 is made up of 14 amino acids. This CDR3 is CASSLRRSFTEAFF. The CDR3 DNA follows: TGTGCCAGCAGTCTTCGACGGAGTTTCACTGAAGCTTTCTTT.

The chain links TRBV28 to TRBJ1-5, with TRBD1 matching over 8 bases. The CDR3 spans 17 residues. CDR1 and CDR2 from the germline V gene are MDHEN and SYDVKM. V lost 5 bases to trimming and J lost 2 bases; unmatched junction nucleotides: 11. The CDR3 sequence: CASSPGTGLVGNQPQHF. CDR3 DNA sequence: TGTGCCAGCAGTCCCGGGACAGGCCTTGTTGGCAATCAGCCCCAGCATTTT.

The CDR3 region has the DNA TGCGCCAGCAGCCCGGACAGAACTTATAGCAATCAGCCCCAGCATTTT. Its translation: CASSPDRTYSNQPQHF. This chain uses TRBV4-3 with TRBJ1-5, with a possible D match to TRBD1 (6 bases). Trimming left V 4 bases short and J 0 bases short, with 13 bases between. Per germline, CDR1 LGHNA and CDR2 YSLEER. The CDR3 spans 16 residues.

The chain has TRBV5-1 and TRBJ2-1, with 9 positions matching TRBD2. With V trimmed by 0 bases and J by 8 bases, 9 bases remained unmatched. The CDR3 is 16 residues long. Germline CDR1 SGHRS, CDR2 YFSETQ. CDR3 protein: CASSLDGSGGFDEQFF. CDR3 nucleotide sequence: TGCGCCAGCAGCTTGGATGGTAGCGGGGGATTTGATGAGCAGTTCTTC.

The chain carries TRBV27 and TRBJ2-7; D uncertain. Germline V gives CDR1 MNHEY, CDR2 SMNVEV (reference sequence). Trimming cost V 5 bases and J 3 bases, with 20 bases left between them. The CDR3 runs 16 residues. The CDR3 sequence: CASSITPDAQYYEQYF. The CDR3 region has the DNA TGTGCCAGCAGTATCACCCCGGACGCCCAATACTACGAGCAGTACTTC.

The chain has TRBV5-1 and TRBJ2-1, with 8 bases identical to TRBD1. The CDR3 runs to 17 residues. With V trimmed by 0 bases and J by 1 base, 6 bases remained unmatched. CDR1 SGHRS and CDR2 YFSETQ come from the germline V gene. The CDR3 sequence is CASSLVVTGDSYNEQFF. The CDR3, as DNA: TGCGCCAGCAGCTTGGTAGTGACAGGGGATTCCTACAATGAGCAGTTCTTC.

J is TRBJ2-4 and V is TRBV7-9; D is possibly TRBD1 (5 bases). Trimming took 4 bases from V and 6 from J, leaving 13 bases between them. Germline V gene sequence: CDR1 SEHNR, CDR2 FQNEAQ (reference sequence). The CDR3 covers 14 residues. CDR3 sequence: CASSSPDRRNIQYF. In DNA form, the CDR3 reads TGTGCCAGCAGCTCTCCAGACAGACGAAACATTCAGTACTTC.

The rearrangement joins TRBV7-2 to TRBJ1-4, with D uncertain. V dropped 2 bases and J dropped 8 bases, with 12 bases sitting between them. Germline assignment: CDR1 SGHTA and CDR2 FQGNSA. The CDR3 extends over 14 amino acids. The CDR3 here is CASSLRAGSEKLFF. DNA for the CDR3: TGTGCCAGCAGCTTAAGGGCGGGTTCAGAAAAACTGTTTTTT.

The rearrangement links TRBV5-6 to TRBJ2-7, with TRBD1 matching over 7 bases. The CDR3 has 18 residues. Trimming took 2 bases from V and 0 from J; bases not matched to a gene: 14. Germline V lookup: CDR1 SGHDT, CDR2 YYEEEE. The CDR3, as DNA: TGTGCCAGCAGCTTACGGATACTGACAGGGCTACACTCCTACGAGCAGTACTTC. It yields the protein CASSLRILTGLHSYEQYF.

This chain connects TRBV5-6 to TRBJ1-2; 7 nucleotides align to TRBD1. The CDR3 is 13 amino acids. The germline gives CDR1 SGHDT, CDR2 YYEEEE. The V gene end was trimmed by 4 bases and the J gene end by 6 bases; junction bases not matched to a gene: 6. The CDR3 region is CASSETGTNGYTF. The CDR3, as DNA: TGTGCCAGCAGCGAGACAGGGACTAATGGCTACACCTTC. The variable domain in full, completed from reference TRBV5-6 and TRBJ1-2, reads DAGVTQSPTHLIKTRGQQVTLRCSPKSGHDTVSWYQQALGQGPQFIFQYYEEEERQRGNFPDRFSGHQFPNYSSELNVNALLLGDSALYLCASSETGTNGYTFGSGTRLTVV.

This clone was picked up a small number of times. The V and J genes are TRBV7-2 and TRBJ2-7; D is possibly TRBD1 (6 bases). V lost 5 bases and J 1 base, leaving 15 bases between the germline ends. The length of the CDR3 is 15 residues. The germline V gene encodes CDR1 SGHTA and CDR2 FQGNSA. The CDR3 bases are TGTGCCAGCAGCCTAAGGGGGAGTAGGTCCTACGAGCAGTACTTC. Amino acids: CASSLRGSRSYEQYF.

The rearrangement joins TRBV5-5 to TRBJ2-3; 7 bases map to TRBD2. Trimming at V came to 0 bases and at J to 1 base, leaving 14 bases not matched to a gene. This CDR3 is 19 amino acids long. The germline gives CDR1 SGHKS, CDR2 YYEKEE (reference sequence). This chain's CDR3 is CASSLGVWGGPPRTDTQYF. In DNA form, the CDR3 reads TGTGCCAGCAGCTTGGGGGTATGGGGAGGGCCCCCACGCACAGATACGCAGTATTTT.

The J gene is TRBJ2-1, the V gene TRBV10-3, with 7 bases aligning to TRBD1. The CDR3 is made up of 15 amino acids. CDR1 ENHRY and CDR2 SYGVKD come from the germline V gene. V lost 6 bases to trimming and J lost 1 base; unmatched junction nucleotides: 6. CDR3 bases: TGTGCCATCAGCGAGACGGGACAGTCCTACAATGAGCAGTTCTTC. Amino acid sequence: CAISETGQSYNEQFF.

The rearrangement links TRBV10-1 to TRBJ2-1, with D unresolved. The V end was cut by 4 bases, the J end by 0 bases, with 7 bases between. Germline CDR1 and CDR2: WNHNN and SYGVQD (reference sequence). This CDR3 region has 14 residues. In DNA, the CDR3 is TGCGCCAGCAGTGGTCCAAGCTCCTACAATGAGCAGTTCTTC. Encoded protein: CASSGPSSYNEQFF.

In DNA, the CDR3 is TGTGCCAGCAGCTTAGCTTTGGGGGGCTTGGTGAACACTGAAGCTTTCTTT. This gives the protein CASSLALGGLVNTEAFF. This rearrangement joins TRBV11-1 to TRBJ1-1; a weak D match, TRBD1 (6 bases). CDR1 is SGHAT and CDR2 is FQDESV in the germline V gene (reference sequence). The CDR3 is 17 residues long. V shed 0 bases and J shed 0 bases, with 14 bases lying between them. Looking up the rest from reference TRBV11-1 and TRBJ1-1 gives the full variable domain: EAEVAQSPRYKITEKSQAVAFWCDPISGHATLYWYRQILGQGPELLVQFQDESVVDDSQLPKDRFSAERLKGVDSTLKIQPAELGDSAMYLCASSLALGGLVNTEAFFGQGTRLTVV.

This chain connects TRBV6-5 to TRBJ2-2; 13 bases match TRBD2. Trimming took 5 bases from V and 11 from J; bases not matched to a gene: 8. Germline V gene sequence: CDR1 MNHEY, CDR2 SVGAGI. This CDR3 spans 15 amino acids. CDR3 sequence reads: CASSRLAGGTYELFF. The CDR3 DNA reads TGTGCCAGCAGTCGACTAGCGGGAGGAACGTACGAGCTGTTTTTT.

The chain is built from TRBV5-6 and TRBJ1-2, with D possibly being TRBD1 (6 bases). CDR3 length: 13 amino acids. Germline V gene lookup returns CDR1 SGHDT and CDR2 YYEEEE. V was cut by 4 bases and J by 3 bases, with 10 bases left in between. The CDR3 spells CASSPDRYYGYTF. The CDR3 nucleotides are TGTGCCAGCAGCCCTGACAGGTACTATGGCTACACCTTC.

This chain connects TRBV7-9 to TRBJ2-1, with D maybe TRBD2 (6 bases). Trimming removed 2 bases at V and 9 bases at J, with 20 bases between. This CDR3 comprises 16 residues. Germline lookup yields CDR1 SEHNR and CDR2 FQNEAQ (reference sequence). CDR3 region: CASSLFGGASSGEQFF. DNA for the CDR3: TGTGCCAGCAGCTTATTCGGCGGGGCGAGTTCTGGTGAGCAGTTCTTC.

This sequence joins TRBV9 and TRBJ2-7; 9 positions agree with TRBD2. This CDR3 is built from 15 residues. The V segment lost 0 bases and the J segment 3 bases; nucleotides outside the gene matches: 4. Germline values: CDR1 SGDLS, CDR2 YYNGEE. Written as DNA, the CDR3 is TGTGCCAGCAGCGTAGGGGTAGCGGGGGTCTACGAGCAGTACTTC. It codes for CASSVGVAGVYEQYF.

The CDR3: CASSETGTEPQHF. The CDR3 bases are TGTGCCAGCAGTGAGACAGGTACGGAGCCCCAGCATTTT. The J gene is TRBJ1-5, the V gene TRBV6-4; TRBD1 is a possible D gene (6 bases). Germline-derived CDR1 and CDR2 are MRHNA and SNTAGT. V was clipped by 3 bases and J by 8 bases, with 11 bases between them. There are 13 residues in the CDR3.

This sequence joins TRBV7-2 and TRBJ2-7; perhaps TRBD1 as D (6 bases). V was trimmed by 1 base and J by 4 bases, leaving 8 bases between them. Per germline, CDR1 SGHTA and CDR2 FQGNSA. The CDR3 sequence is 13 residues long. In DNA form, the CDR3 reads TGTGCCAGCAGCTTAGGGACAGCTTACGAGCAGTACTTC. This encodes CASSLGTAYEQYF.

The chain uses TRBV4-1 and TRBJ2-3; D is uncertain. Deletions cut 2 bases from V and 0 bases from J, with 9 bases between. The CDR3 is 15 residues long. Germline V CDR1 and CDR2: MGHRA, YSYEKL. This CDR3 is CASSQSVVSTDTQYF. CDR3 coding DNA: TGCGCCAGCAGCCAATCTGTTGTTAGCACAGATACGCAGTATTTT.